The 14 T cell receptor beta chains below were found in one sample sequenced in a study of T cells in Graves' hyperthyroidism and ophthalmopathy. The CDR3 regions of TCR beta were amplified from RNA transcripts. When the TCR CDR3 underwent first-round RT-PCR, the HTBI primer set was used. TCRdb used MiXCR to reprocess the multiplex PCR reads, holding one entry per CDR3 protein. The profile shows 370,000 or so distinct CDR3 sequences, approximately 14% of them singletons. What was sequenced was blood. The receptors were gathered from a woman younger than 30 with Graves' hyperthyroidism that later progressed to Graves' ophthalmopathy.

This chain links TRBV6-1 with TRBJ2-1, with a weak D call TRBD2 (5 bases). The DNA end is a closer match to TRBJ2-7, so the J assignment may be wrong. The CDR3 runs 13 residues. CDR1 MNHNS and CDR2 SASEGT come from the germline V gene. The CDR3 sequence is CASKRSGYNEQYF. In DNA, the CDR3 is TGTGCCAGCAAGCGGAGCGGTTACAATGAGCAGTACTTC.

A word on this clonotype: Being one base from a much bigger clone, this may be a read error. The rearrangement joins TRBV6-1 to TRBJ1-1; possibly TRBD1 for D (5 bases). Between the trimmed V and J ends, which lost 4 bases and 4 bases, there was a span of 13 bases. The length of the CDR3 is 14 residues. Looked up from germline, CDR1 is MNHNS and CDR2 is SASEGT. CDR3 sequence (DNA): TGTGCCAGCAGTGCGGGACGGGGGAGCACTGAAGCTTTCTTT. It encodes CASSAGRGSTEAFF.

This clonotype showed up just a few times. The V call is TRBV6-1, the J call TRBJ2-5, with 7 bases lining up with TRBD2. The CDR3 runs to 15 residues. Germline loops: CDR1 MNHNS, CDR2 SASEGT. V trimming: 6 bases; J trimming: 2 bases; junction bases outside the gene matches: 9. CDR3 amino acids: CASRPLGLVQETQYF. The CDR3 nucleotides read TGTGCCAGCAGGCCTCTTGGACTAGTTCAAGAGACCCAGTACTTC.

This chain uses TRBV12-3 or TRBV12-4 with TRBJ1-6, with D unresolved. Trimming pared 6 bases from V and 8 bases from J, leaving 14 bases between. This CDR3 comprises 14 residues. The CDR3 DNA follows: TGTGCCAGCAGACCCCGCGGGGAATATTCACCCCTCCACTTT. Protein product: CASRPRGEYSPLHF.

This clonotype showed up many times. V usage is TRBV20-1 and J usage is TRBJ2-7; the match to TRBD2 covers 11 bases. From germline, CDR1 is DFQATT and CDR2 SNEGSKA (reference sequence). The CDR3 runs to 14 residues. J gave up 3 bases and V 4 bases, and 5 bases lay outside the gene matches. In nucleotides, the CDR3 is TGCAGTGCTACATCTAGCGGGAGGATCTACGAGCAGTACTTC. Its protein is CSATSSGRIYEQYF.

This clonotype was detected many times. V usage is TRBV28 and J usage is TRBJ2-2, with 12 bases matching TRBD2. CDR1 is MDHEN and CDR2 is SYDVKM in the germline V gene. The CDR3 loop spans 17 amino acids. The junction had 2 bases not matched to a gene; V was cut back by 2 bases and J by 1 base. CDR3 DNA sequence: TGTGCCAGCAGTTTAGGGACTAGCGGGCAGAACACCGGGGAGCTGTTTTTT. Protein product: CASSLGTSGQNTGELFF.

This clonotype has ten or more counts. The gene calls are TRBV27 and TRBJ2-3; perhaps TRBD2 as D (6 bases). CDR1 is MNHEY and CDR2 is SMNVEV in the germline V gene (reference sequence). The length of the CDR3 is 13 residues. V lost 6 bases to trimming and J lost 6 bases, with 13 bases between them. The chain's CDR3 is CASRAGGVDTQYF. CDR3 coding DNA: TGTGCCAGCAGAGCTGGCGGGGTGGATACGCAGTATTTT.

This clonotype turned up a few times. In nucleotides, the CDR3 is TGTGCCAGCAGCCAAGATCTGTTGGCAGGCAATCAGCCCCAGCATTTT. Translating it yields CASSQDLLAGNQPQHF. The chain is built from TRBV4-2 and TRBJ1-5; no clear D. The CDR3 has 16 residues. Germline V gene data show CDR1 as LGHNA and CDR2 as YNFKEQ. Trimming shortened V by 0 bases and J by 2 bases, and 11 bases separated the two germline ends.

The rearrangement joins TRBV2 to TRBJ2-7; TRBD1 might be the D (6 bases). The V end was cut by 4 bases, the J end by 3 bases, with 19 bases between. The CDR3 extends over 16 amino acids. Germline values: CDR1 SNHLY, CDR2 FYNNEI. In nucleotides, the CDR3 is TGTGCCAGCAGTGTACCCGGCTTTTCGGGACACTACGAGCAGTACTTC. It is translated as CASSVPGFSGHYEQYF.

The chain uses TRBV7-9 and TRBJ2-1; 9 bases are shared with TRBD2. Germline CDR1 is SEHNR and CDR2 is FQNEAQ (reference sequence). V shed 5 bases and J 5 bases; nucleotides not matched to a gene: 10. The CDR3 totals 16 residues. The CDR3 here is CASSLWGTSLHNEQFF. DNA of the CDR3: TGTGCCAGCAGCCTCTGGGGGACTAGCTTACACAATGAGCAGTTCTTC.

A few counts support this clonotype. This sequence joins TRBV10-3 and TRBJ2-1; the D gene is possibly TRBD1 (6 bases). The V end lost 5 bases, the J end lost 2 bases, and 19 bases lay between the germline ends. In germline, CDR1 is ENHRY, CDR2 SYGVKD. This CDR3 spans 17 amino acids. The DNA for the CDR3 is TGTGCCATCAGTAAGACAGGTCCCCCCGGGGCCTACAATGAGCAGTTCTTC. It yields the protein CAISKTGPPGAYNEQFF.

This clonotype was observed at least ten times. CDR3 protein: CASSLRFQTGWSYNEQFF. The CDR3, as DNA: TGTGCCAGCAGTTTAAGGTTCCAGACAGGGTGGTCCTACAATGAGCAGTTCTTC. The genes are TRBV28 and TRBJ2-1; TRBD1 agrees at 7 bases. Trimming at V came to 2 bases and at J to 1 base, leaving 11 bases not matched to a gene. CDR1 and CDR2 (germline): MDHEN, SYDVKM. The CDR3 is 18 amino acids.

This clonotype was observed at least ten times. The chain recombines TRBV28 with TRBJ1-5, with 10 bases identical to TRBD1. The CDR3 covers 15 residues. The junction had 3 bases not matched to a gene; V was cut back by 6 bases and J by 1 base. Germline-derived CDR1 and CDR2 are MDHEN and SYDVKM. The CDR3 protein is CASRTGGLSNQPQHF. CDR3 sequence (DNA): TGTGCCAGCAGGACAGGGGGCTTGAGCAATCAGCCCCAGCATTTT.

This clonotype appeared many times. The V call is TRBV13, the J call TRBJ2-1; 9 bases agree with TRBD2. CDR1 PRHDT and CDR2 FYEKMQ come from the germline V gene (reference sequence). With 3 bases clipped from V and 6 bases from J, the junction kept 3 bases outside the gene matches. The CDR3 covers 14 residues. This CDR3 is CASSFAGGGNEQFF. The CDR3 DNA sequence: TGTGCCAGCAGCTTTGCGGGAGGGGGCAATGAGCAGTTCTTC.